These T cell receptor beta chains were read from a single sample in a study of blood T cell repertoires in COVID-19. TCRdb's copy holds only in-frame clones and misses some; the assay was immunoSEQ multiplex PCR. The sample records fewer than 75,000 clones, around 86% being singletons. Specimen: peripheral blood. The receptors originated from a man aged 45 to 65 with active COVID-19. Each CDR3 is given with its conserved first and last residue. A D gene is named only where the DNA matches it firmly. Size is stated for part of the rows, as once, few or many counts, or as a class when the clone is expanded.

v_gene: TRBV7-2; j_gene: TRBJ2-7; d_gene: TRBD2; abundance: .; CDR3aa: CASSPLGAGGDEQYF; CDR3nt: TGTGCCAGCAGCCCCCTGGGGGCGGGGGGCGACGAGCAGTACTTC
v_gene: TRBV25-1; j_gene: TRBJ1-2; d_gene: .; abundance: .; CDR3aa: CASSGSGEAGGYTF; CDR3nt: TGTGCCAGCAGTGGATCTGGGGAGGCGGGAGGCTACACCTTC
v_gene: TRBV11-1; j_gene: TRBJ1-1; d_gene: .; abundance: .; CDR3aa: CASSLIGANTEAFF; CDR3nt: TGTGCCAGCAGCTTAATAGGAGCGAACACTGAAGCTTTCTTT
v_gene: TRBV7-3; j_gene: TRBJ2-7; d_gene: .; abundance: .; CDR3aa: CASSSGPNQGPRSYEQYF; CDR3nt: TGTGCCAGCAGCTCCGGACCTAACCAGGGGCCACGCTCCTACGAGCAGTACTTC
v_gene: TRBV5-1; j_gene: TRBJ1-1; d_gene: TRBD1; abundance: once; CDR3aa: CASSLGRGQGEAFF; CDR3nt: TGCGCCAGCAGCTTGGGTAGGGGGCAGGGTGAAGCTTTCTTT
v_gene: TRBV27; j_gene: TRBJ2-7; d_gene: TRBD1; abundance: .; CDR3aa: CASSLSTGDEQYF; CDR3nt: TGTGCCAGCAGTTTATCGACAGGGGACGAGCAGTACTTC
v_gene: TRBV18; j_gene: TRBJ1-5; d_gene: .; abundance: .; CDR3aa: CASSPTGLSPYSNQPQHF; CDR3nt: TGTGCCAGCTCACCCACGGGGTTGTCCCCGTATAGCAATCAGCCCCAGCATTTT
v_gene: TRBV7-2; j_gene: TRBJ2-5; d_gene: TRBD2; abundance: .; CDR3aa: CASSFKRETETQYF; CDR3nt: TGTGCCAGCAGCTTCAAGCGGGAGACGGAGACCCAGTACTTC
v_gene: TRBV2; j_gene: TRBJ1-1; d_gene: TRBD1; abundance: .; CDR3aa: CASSAGTALEAFF; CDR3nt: TGTGCCAGCAGTGCTGGGACAGCCCTTGAAGCTTTCTTT
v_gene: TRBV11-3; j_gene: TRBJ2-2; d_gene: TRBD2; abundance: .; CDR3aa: CASSAGLAGNTGELFF; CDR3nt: TGTGCCAGCAGCGCGGGACTAGCGGGGAACACCGGGGAGCTGTTTTTT
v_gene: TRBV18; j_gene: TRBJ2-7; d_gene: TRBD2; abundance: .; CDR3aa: CASSPAPGTSGPLNEQYF; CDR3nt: TGTGCCAGCTCACCAGCCCCCGGGACTAGCGGGCCCCTGAACGAGCAGTACTTC
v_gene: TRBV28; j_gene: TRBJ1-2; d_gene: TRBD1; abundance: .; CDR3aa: CASSPSTGGGYTF; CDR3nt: TGTGCCAGCAGTCCGTCGACAGGGGGGGGCTACACCTTC
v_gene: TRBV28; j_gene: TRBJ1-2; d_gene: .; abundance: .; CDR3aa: CASSLGGYYGYTF; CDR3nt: TGTGCCAGCAGTTTGGGGGGGTACTATGGCTACACCTTC
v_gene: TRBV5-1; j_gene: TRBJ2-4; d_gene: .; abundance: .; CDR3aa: CASSGTSTGDIQYF; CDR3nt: TGCGCCAGCTCCGGGACTTCTACCGGGGACATTCAGTACTTC
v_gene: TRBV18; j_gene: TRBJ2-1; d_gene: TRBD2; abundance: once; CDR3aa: CASSLGGSVDEQFF; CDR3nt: TGTGCCAGCTCACTTGGCGGGAGCGTCGATGAGCAGTTCTTC
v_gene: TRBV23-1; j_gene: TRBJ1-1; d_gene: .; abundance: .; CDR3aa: CASSPSKMRPTEAFF; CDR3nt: TGCGCCAGCAGTCCGAGTAAGATGCGGCCCACTGAAGCTTTCTTT
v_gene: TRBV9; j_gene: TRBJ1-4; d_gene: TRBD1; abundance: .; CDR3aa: CASSVGQGRDEKLFF; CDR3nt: TGTGCCAGCAGCGTAGGACAGGGTAGGGATGAAAAACTGTTTTTT
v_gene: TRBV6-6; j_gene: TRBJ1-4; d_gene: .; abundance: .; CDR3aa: CASSYTRSEKLFF; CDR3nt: TGTGCCAGCAGTTACACTAGAAGTGAAAAACTGTTTTTT
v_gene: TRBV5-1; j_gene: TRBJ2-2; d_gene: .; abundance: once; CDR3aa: CASSTQQGLTGELFF; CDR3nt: TGCGCCAGCAGCACTCAACAGGGTTTAACCGGGGAGCTGTTTTTT
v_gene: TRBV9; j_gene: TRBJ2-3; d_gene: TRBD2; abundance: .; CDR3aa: CASSTAAGRPDTQYF; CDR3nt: TGTGCCAGCAGCACCGCAGCGGGACGTCCAGATACGCAGTATTTT
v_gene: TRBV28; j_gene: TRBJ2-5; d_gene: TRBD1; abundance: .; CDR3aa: CASSSFPPGQGETQYF; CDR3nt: TGTGCCAGCAGTTCCTTCCCCCCGGGACAGGGAGAGACCCAGTACTTC
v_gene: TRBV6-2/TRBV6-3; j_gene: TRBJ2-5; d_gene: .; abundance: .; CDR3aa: CASSLWTAKETQYF; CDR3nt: TGTGCCAGCAGTTTATGGACAGCTAAAGAGACCCAGTACTTC
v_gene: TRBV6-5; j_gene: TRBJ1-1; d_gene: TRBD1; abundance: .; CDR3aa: CASSYSGQGSEAFF; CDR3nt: TGTGCCAGCAGTTACTCAGGACAGGGATCTGAAGCTTTCTTT
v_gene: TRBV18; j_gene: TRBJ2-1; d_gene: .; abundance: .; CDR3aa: CASSPLSSPTNNEQFF; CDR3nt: TGTGCCAGCTCACCACTGAGTTCCCCCACTAACAATGAGCAGTTCTTC
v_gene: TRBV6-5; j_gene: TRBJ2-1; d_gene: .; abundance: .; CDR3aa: CASTPSGVNEQFF; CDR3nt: TGTGCCAGCACACCATCGGGGGTCAATGAGCAGTTCTTC
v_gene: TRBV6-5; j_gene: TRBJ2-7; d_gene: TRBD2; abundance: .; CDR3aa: CASSYSKRGRADEQYF; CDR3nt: TGTGCCAGCAGTTACTCGAAGCGGGGCAGGGCCGACGAGCAGTACTTC
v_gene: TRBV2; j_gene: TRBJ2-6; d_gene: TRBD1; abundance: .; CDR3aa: CASDRASGANVLTF; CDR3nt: TGTGCCAGCGACAGGGCCTCTGGGGCCAACGTCCTGACTTTC
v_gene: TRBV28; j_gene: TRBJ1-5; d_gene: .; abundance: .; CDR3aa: CASTPAGVRQPQHF; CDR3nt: TGTGCCAGCACCCCAGCAGGGGTGCGTCAGCCCCAGCATTTT
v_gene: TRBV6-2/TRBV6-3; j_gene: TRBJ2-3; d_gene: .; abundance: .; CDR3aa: CASSRLGDSTDTQYF; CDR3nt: TGTGCCAGCAGTCGCCTCGGCGACTCCACAGATACGCAGTATTTT
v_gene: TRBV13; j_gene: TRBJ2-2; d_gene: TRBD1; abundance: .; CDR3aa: CASSFTGTGGSGELFF; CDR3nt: TGTGCCAGCAGCTTCACCGGGACAGGGGGCTCCGGGGAGCTGTTTTTT
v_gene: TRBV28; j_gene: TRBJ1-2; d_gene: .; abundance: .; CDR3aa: CASRVLGSGYGYTF; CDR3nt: TGTGCCAGCAGAGTACTAGGGTCGGGCTATGGCTACACCTTC
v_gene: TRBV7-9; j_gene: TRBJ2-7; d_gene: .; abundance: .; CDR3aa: CASSPGWEQYF; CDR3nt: TGTGCCAGCAGCCCGGGGTGGGAGCAGTACTTC
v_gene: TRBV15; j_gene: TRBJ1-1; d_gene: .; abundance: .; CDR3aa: CATSRDRRQGLHMNTEAFF; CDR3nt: TGTGCCACCAGCAGAGATCGTAGGCAGGGCCTTCATATGAACACTGAAGCTTTCTTT
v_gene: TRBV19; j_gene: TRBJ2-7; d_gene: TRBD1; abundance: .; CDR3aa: CASSGTALPYEQYF; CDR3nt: TGTGCCAGTAGCGGGACAGCACTCCCGTACGAGCAGTACTTC
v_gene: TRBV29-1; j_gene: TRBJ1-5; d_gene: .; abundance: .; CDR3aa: CSVRTGSNQPQHF; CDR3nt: TGCAGCGTGAGGACTGGTAGCAATCAGCCCCAGCATTTT
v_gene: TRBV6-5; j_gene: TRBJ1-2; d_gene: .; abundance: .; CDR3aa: CASSYSKGGGRVGYTF; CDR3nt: TGTGCCAGCAGTTACTCGAAAGGGGGAGGGAGAGTTGGCTACACCTTC
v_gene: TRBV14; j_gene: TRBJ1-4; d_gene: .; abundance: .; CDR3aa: CASSWGPEKLFF; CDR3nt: TGTGCCAGCAGCTGGGGCCCTGAAAAACTGTTTTTT
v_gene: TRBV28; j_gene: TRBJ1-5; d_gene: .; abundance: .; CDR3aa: CASSLLTSGVAKPQHF; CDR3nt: TGTGCCAGCAGTTTACTGACCTCAGGCGTAGCGAAGCCCCAGCATTTT
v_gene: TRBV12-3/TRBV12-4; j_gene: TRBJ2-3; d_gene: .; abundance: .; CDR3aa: CASSYGGTDTQYF; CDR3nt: TGTGCCAGCAGTTACGGGGGCACAGATACGCAGTATTTT
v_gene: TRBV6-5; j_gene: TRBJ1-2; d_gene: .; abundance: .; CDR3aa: CASSWAGGGAYGYTF; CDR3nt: TGTGCCAGCAGTTGGGCTGGGGGAGGGGCCTATGGCTACACCTTC
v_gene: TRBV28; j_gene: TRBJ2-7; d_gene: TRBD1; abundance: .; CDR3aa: CASSSPGQGRYEQYF; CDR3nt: TGTGCCAGCAGTTCTCCGGGACAGGGCAGGTACGAGCAGTACTTC
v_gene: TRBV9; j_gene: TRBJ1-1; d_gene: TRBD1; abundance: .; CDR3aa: CASSVFRDRGTEAFF; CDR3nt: TGTGCCAGCAGCGTCTTCCGGGACAGGGGGACTGAAGCTTTCTTT
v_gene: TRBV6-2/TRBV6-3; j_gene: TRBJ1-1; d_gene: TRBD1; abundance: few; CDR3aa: CASSYRGRLNTEAFF; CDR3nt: TGTGCCAGCAGTTACAGGGGGCGACTGAACACTGAAGCTTTCTTT